The rows below give T cell receptor beta chains drawn from one sample of a study of Ad26.COV2.S vaccination and SARS-CoV-2 variants. The table came from immunoSEQ multiplex PCR; TCRdb's copy has only in-frame clones and leaves some out. The sample has a few hundred thousand clones, about 89% seen once. This material consisted of peripheral blood, taken in a trial of Ad26.COV2.S vaccine versus placebo. Receptors were obtained from a person between 18 and 59 years old who received the Ad26.COV2.S COVID-19 vaccine or a placebo. Both conserved end residues are part of each CDR3. D genes are given only for firm matches. Rows may omit the clone size; those that give it use once, few, many or a size class.

TRBD1,TRBJ1-6,.,TRBV6-5,CASSWDRVQTPLHF,TGTGCCAGCAGCTGGGACAGGGTACAAACACCCCTCCACTTT
.,TRBJ1-2,.,TRBV7-9,CASSLGAGQNYGYTF,TGTGCCAGCAGCTTGGGGGCGGGACAAAACTATGGCTACACCTTC
TRBD1,TRBJ1-1,once,TRBV2,CASRDRADTEAFF,TGTGCCAGCAGGGACAGGGCGGACACTGAAGCTTTCTTT
TRBD1,TRBJ2-2,.,TRBV7-8,CASSLGQGAVTGELFF,TGTGCCAGCAGCTTGGGACAGGGGGCGGTTACCGGGGAGCTGTTTTTT
.,TRBJ1-1,.,TRBV10-3,CAISEGGKSTEAFF,TGTGCCATCAGTGAAGGGGGGAAGTCTACTGAAGCTTTCTTT
TRBD1,TRBJ1-5,.,TRBV7-4,CASSRQGAEGQPQHF,TGTGCCAGCAGCCGACAGGGGGCAGAGGGTCAGCCCCAGCATTTT
TRBD1,TRBJ2-5,.,TRBV5-1,CASSLEGTGVVETQYF,TGCGCCAGCAGCTTGGAGGGGACAGGGGTGGTGGAGACCCAGTACTTC
TRBD2,TRBJ2-3,once,TRBV24-1,CATSDIAGGDTQYF,TGTGCCACCAGTGATATAGCGGGGGGGGATACGCAGTATTTT
.,TRBJ1-2,.,TRBV7-8,CASSLGANYGYTF,TGTGCCAGCAGCTTAGGGGCAAACTATGGCTACACCTTC
.,TRBJ2-3,.,TRBV5-4,CASRWTGTDTQYF,TGTGCCAGCAGGTGGACTGGCACAGATACGCAGTATTTT
.,TRBJ1-2,.,TRBV25-1,CASSGAGAYGYTF,TGTGCCAGCAGTGGGGCGGGGGCCTATGGCTACACCTTC
.,TRBJ2-4,.,TRBV2,CASRTEDGILSF,TGTGCCAGCAGAACAGAAGACGGGATCCTATCCTTC
TRBD1,TRBJ1-4,.,TRBV5-1,CASSPRDRGRDEKLFF,TGCGCCAGCAGCCCCCGGGACAGGGGGCGGGATGAAAAACTGTTTTTT
.,TRBJ1-2,.,TRBV3-1/TRBV3-2,CASSPWQGGSYGYTF,TGTGCCAGCAGCCCTTGGCAGGGAGGTTCCTATGGCTACACCTTC
.,TRBJ2-1,once,TRBV19,CASSIAGAYNEQFF,TGTGCCAGTAGTATAGCGGGAGCTTACAATGAGCAGTTCTTC
TRBD2,TRBJ2-1,.,TRBV10-1,CASSDFSGSSYNEQFF,TGCGCCAGCAGTGATTTTAGCGGGAGCTCCTACAATGAGCAGTTCTTC
.,TRBJ1-2,.,TRBV7-2,CASSLERGNYGYTF,TGTGCCAGCAGCTTAGAACGGGGAAACTATGGCTACACCTTC
.,TRBJ1-4,.,TRBV30,CALGGPNRIEKLFF,TGTGCCCTGGGGGGGCCGAATAGGATTGAAAAACTGTTTTTT
.,TRBJ2-4,.,TRBV19,CASSMPYKTGTGGGRDIQYF,TGTGCCAGTAGTATGCCCTATAAAACCGGGACAGGTGGAGGGAGGGACATTCAGTACTTC
TRBD1,TRBJ1-3,.,TRBV5-4,CASSLGTGPSSTIYF,TGTGCCAGCAGCTTGGGGACAGGGCCTAGCAGCACCATATATTTT